Below, 19 T cell receptor beta chains from the same sample are listed, as sequenced in a study of technical replicates of blood from several donors. Sequencing was performed with immunoSEQ multiplex PCR; in TCRdb, only in-frame clones are kept and a portion is missing. The sample has more than 90,000 clones; roughly 96% are singletons. Sequenced sample: T cells isolated from PBMCs. The receptors were gathered from a human donor in good health.

J is TRBJ2-5 and V is TRBV7-6, with 7 nucleotides matching TRBD1. Trimming at V came to 4 bases and at J to 5 bases, leaving 10 bases not matched to a gene. The CDR3 runs to 15 residues. Germline V gene lookup returns CDR1 SGHVS and CDR2 FNYEAQ. CDR3 sequence reads: CASSSRQGTGETQYF. DNA of the CDR3: TGTGCCAGCAGCTCACGACAGGGAACCGGGGAGACCCAGTACTTC.

The chain carries TRBV4-1 and TRBJ1-6, with a tentative D call TRBD1 (6 bases). CDR1 and CDR2 (germline): MGHRA, YSYEKL. The CDR3 consists of 15 residues. Trimming stripped 3 bases from V and 14 bases from J, with 20 bases between. CDR3 loop: CASSHGSGARGALHF. The CDR3 coding sequence is TGCGCCAGCAGCCACGGGTCAGGGGCCCGGGGGGCCCTCCACTTT.

CDR3 nucleotides: TGTGCCAGCAGCGCCCAGACAGGGAACTATGGCTACACCTTC. Its protein product is CASSAQTGNYGYTF. V usage is TRBV7-2 and J usage is TRBJ1-2; 7 bases are a match to TRBD1. V shed 5 bases and J 2 bases; nucleotides not matched to a gene: 5. Germline V lookup: CDR1 SGHTA, CDR2 FQGNSA. The CDR3 spans 14 residues.

V usage is TRBV6-1 and J usage is TRBJ2-1; TRBD2 matches at 9 bases. The CDR3 covers 15 residues. J was trimmed by 1 base and V by 6 bases; bases with no gene match: 4. Germline assignment: CDR1 MNHNS and CDR2 SASEGT. The CDR3 region is CASRGTSRSYNEQFF. The CDR3 nucleotides read TGTGCCAGCAGGGGGACTAGCCGGTCCTACAATGAGCAGTTCTTC.

This sequence joins TRBV11-1 and TRBJ2-1, with 11 positions matching TRBD2. The junction had 3 bases not matched to a gene; V was cut back by 1 base and J by 7 bases. From germline, CDR1 is SGHAT and CDR2 FQDESV (reference sequence). This CDR3 is built from 15 residues. The CDR3 DNA reads TGTGCCAGCAGCTTAGGGGCTAGCGGGGGGAATGAGCAGTTCTTC. Its protein is CASSLGASGGNEQFF.

The gene calls are TRBV11-3 and TRBJ2-5; no definite D call. The germline V gene encodes CDR1 SGHNT and CDR2 YENEEA. This CDR3 is built from 13 residues. V lost 5 bases to trimming and J lost 2 bases, with 9 bases between them. The CDR3 nucleotides are TGTGCCAGCAGCCCGTATAGACAAGAGACCCAGTACTTC. Protein: CASSPYRQETQYF.

The J gene is TRBJ1-1, the V gene TRBV2; D is undetermined. V lost 9 bases, J lost 4 bases, and 15 bases lay in between. This CDR3 has 13 residues. CDR1 is SNHLY, CDR2 FYNNEI, per germline. CDR3 amino acids: CARTNRERTEAFF. CDR3 bases: TGTGCCAGGACAAACAGAGAACGCACTGAAGCTTTCTTT.

V usage is TRBV2 and J usage is TRBJ1-3; no definite D call. V lost 6 bases to trimming and J lost 4 bases, with 4 bases between them. Germline V gene data show CDR1 as SNHLY and CDR2 as FYNNEI. This CDR3 is 11 amino acids long. In DNA form, the CDR3 reads TGTGCCAGCAGGGAGGGAAACACCATATATTTT. Protein sequence: CASREGNTIYF.

The J gene is TRBJ1-1, the V gene TRBV5-8; 10 bases map to TRBD1. Germline values: CDR1 SGHTS, CDR2 YDEGEE. This CDR3 is built from 14 residues. The V and J ends lost 4 bases and 5 bases, in that order; junction bases with no gene match: 5. The CDR3 spells CASSKGQGLTEAFF. CDR3 sequence (DNA): TGTGCCAGCAGCAAGGGACAGGGGTTGACTGAAGCTTTCTTT.

This chain uses TRBV7-3 with TRBJ2-2; 11 positions agree with TRBD2. Germline CDR1 SGHTA, CDR2 FQGTGA. The V and J ends lost 5 bases and 1 base, in that order; junction bases with no gene match: 3. The CDR3 has 16 residues. The CDR3 sequence: CASSMGLAVNTGELFF. The CDR3, as DNA: TGTGCCAGCAGCATGGGACTAGCGGTGAACACCGGGGAGCTGTTTTTT.

The chain links TRBV7-8 to TRBJ2-2; maybe TRBD2 (6 bases). Per the germline V gene, CDR1 is SGHVS and CDR2 is FQNEAQ. The CDR3 consists of 16 residues. Trimming left V 1 base short and J 1 base short, with 10 bases between. The CDR3 DNA reads as TGTGCCAGCAGCTTAGAACCGGGGGTGAACACCGGGGAGCTGTTTTTT. Translating gives CASSLEPGVNTGELFF.

The rearrangement links TRBV7-3 to TRBJ2-6, with 9 bases matching TRBD2. The CDR3 runs 15 residues. V trimming: 8 bases; J trimming: 2 bases; junction bases outside the gene matches: 4. CDR1 and CDR2 from the germline V gene are SGHTA and FQGTGA. Here the CDR3 reads CASRGGGAGANVLTF. DNA for the CDR3: TGTGCCAGCCGAGGCGGGGGGGCTGGGGCCAACGTCCTGACTTTC.

The chain links TRBV28 to TRBJ1-1; 10 bases map to TRBD1. Germline values: CDR1 MDHEN, CDR2 SYDVKM. This CDR3 has 21 amino acids. The J segment lost 2 bases and the V segment lost 3 bases, leaving 21 bases of the junction unmatched. DNA for the CDR3: TGTGCCAGCAGTTTCCCTCGGGACAGGGGTTCTTACACTAACATCAACACTGAAGCTTTCTTT. Translation gives CASSFPRDRGSYTNINTEAFF.

The gene calls are TRBV7-9 and TRBJ2-2; 10 bases map to TRBD1. The CDR3 runs to 14 residues. With 4 bases clipped from V and 7 bases from J, the junction kept 3 bases outside the gene matches. In germline, CDR1 is SEHNR, CDR2 FQNEAQ (reference sequence). The chain's CDR3 is CASSWDRGNGELFF. The DNA of the CDR3 is TGTGCCAGCAGCTGGGACAGGGGAAACGGGGAGCTGTTTTTT.

The chain combines TRBV10-1 with TRBJ2-3, with a tentative D call TRBD1 (6 bases). Germline assignment: CDR1 WNHNN and CDR2 SYGVQD (reference sequence). The CDR3 covers 14 residues. V was clipped by 6 bases and J by 2 bases, with 12 bases between them. In nucleotides, the CDR3 is TGCGCCAGCAGCCCTGGACAGAACACAGATACGCAGTATTTT. It codes for CASSPGQNTDTQYF.

This chain joins TRBV6-5 and TRBJ1-2; TRBD1 is a possible D gene (5 bases). Germline-derived CDR1 and CDR2 are MNHEY and SVGAGI. The CDR3 consists of 14 residues. Trimming removed 2 bases from V and 2 bases from J, with 9 bases in between. The CDR3 DNA reads TGTGCCAGCAGTTACGGGGCGGAAAACTATGGCTACACCTTC. Its translation: CASSYGAENYGYTF.

The CDR3 DNA sequence: TGTGCCAGCAGCTTTGCCAACAGGGTGGACACTGAAGCTTTCTTT. Translating it yields CASSFANRVDTEAFF. The chain uses TRBV7-8 and TRBJ1-1, with D perhaps matching TRBD1 (6 bases). The V end was cut by 3 bases, the J end by 3 bases, with 14 bases between. Germline V gene lookup returns CDR1 SGHVS and CDR2 FQNEAQ. This CDR3 is built from 15 residues.

This rearrangement joins TRBV28 to TRBJ1-1; possibly TRBD1 for D (6 bases). Trimming cost V 9 bases and J 1 base, with 9 bases left between them. The CDR3 is 12 residues long. Germline V gene sequence: CDR1 MDHEN, CDR2 SYDVKM. This CDR3 is CASSRGNTEAFF. Written as DNA, the CDR3 is TGTGCCAGTAGCAGGGGGAACACTGAAGCTTTCTTT.

This clone was found once. The chain recombines TRBV7-9 with TRBJ2-7; D is unclear. Trimming pared 1 base from V and 0 bases from J, leaving 10 bases between. This CDR3 has 15 residues. Germline values: CDR1 SEHNR, CDR2 FQNEAQ (reference sequence). The CDR3 coding sequence is TGTGCCAGCAGCTTAGGAACACGTATCTCCTACGAGCAGTACTTC. Protein product: CASSLGTRISYEQYF.